The 6 T cell receptor beta chains below were found in one sample sequenced in a study of cytomegalovirus exposure and HLA in healthy donors. The PCR used 60 Vbeta and 13 Jbeta primers. The method was immunoSEQ multiplex PCR; TCRdb's version includes in-frame clones alone and lacks a portion of them. The sample holds roughly 60,000 clones. The material sequenced was PBMCs. These receptors came from a male donor in good health and CMV-seronegative.

J is TRBJ2-3 and V is TRBV28; TRBD2 matches 9 bases. Looked up from germline, CDR1 is MDHEN and CDR2 is SYDVKM. The CDR3 sequence is 13 residues long. V lost 8 bases and J lost 6; bases outside the gene matches: 6. The CDR3 loop reads CASVGAGGDTQYF. The CDR3 coding sequence is TGTGCCAGCGTAGGCGCGGGGGGGGATACGCAGTATTTT.

Here the CDR3 reads CASWYSGELFF. CDR3 sequence (DNA): TGTGCGAGCTGGTACAGCGGGGAGCTGTTTTTT. The chain has TRBV19 and TRBJ2-2, with D unresolved. Germline V CDR1 and CDR2: LNHDA, SQIVND (reference sequence). This CDR3 spans 11 amino acids.

The chain employs TRBV27 and TRBJ2-5; a possible D gene is TRBD2 (6 bases). The CDR3 covers 17 residues. Trimming stripped 0 bases from V and 1 base from J, with 15 bases between. Germline V lookup: CDR1 MNHEY, CDR2 SMNVEV (reference sequence). CDR3 nucleotide sequence: TGTGCCAGCAGTTTATCTGGCCTCGTCGGGGGCCAAGAGACCCAGTACTTC. As protein: CASSLSGLVGGQETQYF.

The chain carries TRBV7-2 and TRBJ2-1, with 8 bases that match TRBD1. The CDR3 has 15 amino acids. Germline loops: CDR1 SGHTA, CDR2 FQGNSA. Trimming removed 8 bases from V and 0 bases from J; junction bases left unmatched: 6. The CDR3 DNA sequence: TGTGCCAGCGGCACCGGACAGGGCTCCTACAATGAGCAGTTCTTC. Translation: CASGTGQGSYNEQFF.

The chain couples TRBV6-5 to TRBJ1-5; tentative D call: TRBD1 (6 bases). CDR1 and CDR2 from the germline V gene are MNHEY and SVGAGI. Trimming removed 6 bases at V and 6 bases at J, with 15 bases between. The CDR3 has 14 residues. This chain's CDR3 is CASRETGRGQPQHF. CDR3 nucleotides: TGTGCCAGCAGGGAAACAGGGCGAGGTCAGCCCCAGCATTTT.

The rearrangement links TRBV7-2 to TRBJ2-7; D is perhaps TRBD1 (6 bases). Germline V CDR1 and CDR2: SGHTA, FQGNSA. V lost 0 bases to trimming and J lost 2 bases, with 11 bases between them. The CDR3 has 15 residues. CDR3 bases: TGTGCCAGCAGCTTAGCCACAGGGCCCGCCTACGAGCAGTACTTC. Amino acid sequence: CASSLATGPAYEQYF.